The 14 T cell receptor beta chains below were found in one sample sequenced in a study of cytomegalovirus exposure and HLA in healthy donors. PCR was performed using 60 Vbeta and 13 Jbeta primers. The assay was immunoSEQ multiplex PCR, and TCRdb's table has in-frame clones only and misses some. The data contain approximately 150,000 clones, 60% to 80% of them singletons. Sample: PBMCs. The receptors derive from a woman in her forties in good health and CMV-seropositive.

The rearrangement links TRBV6-5 to TRBJ1-2; 7 nucleotides agree with TRBD1. The J segment lost 4 bases and the V segment lost 6 bases, leaving 8 bases of the junction unmatched. Per the germline V gene, CDR1 is MNHEY and CDR2 is SVGAGI. The CDR3 consists of 14 residues. CDR3 protein: CASRPDREIYGYTF. The CDR3 nucleotides read TGTGCCAGCAGGCCCGACAGGGAGATCTATGGCTACACCTTC.

This clone was seen a handful of times. The CDR3 reads CAWNGTAIYYGYTF. CDR3 DNA sequence: TGTGCCTGGAATGGGACAGCCATCTACTATGGCTACACCTTC. V is TRBV30 and J is TRBJ1-2; 7 nucleotides align to TRBD1. Germline V gene data show CDR1 as GTSNPN and CDR2 as SVGIG (reference sequence). J was trimmed by 3 bases and V by 4 bases; bases with no gene match: 8. This CDR3 has 14 residues.

J is TRBJ1-6 and V is TRBV5-5, with TRBD1 identical over 9 bases. CDR3 length: 14 amino acids. The germline V gene has CDR1 SGHKS and CDR2 YYEKEE (reference sequence). J gave up 6 bases and V 3 bases, and 1 base lay outside the gene matches. CDR3 loop: CASSSDRGNSPLHF. CDR3 nucleotide sequence: TGTGCCAGCAGCTCGGACAGGGGTAATTCACCCCTCCACTTT.

The chain employs TRBV25-1 and TRBJ2-7, with 8 bases fitting TRBD2. CDR1 and CDR2 from the germline V gene are MGHDK and SYGVNS. The CDR3 extends over 14 amino acids. The J segment lost 4 bases and the V segment lost 8 bases, leaving 10 bases of the junction unmatched. Here the CDR3 DNA reads TGTGCCAGCGGCCCTGCGGGGGGTCGTTACGAGCAGTACTTC. Translated: CASGPAGGRYEQYF.

The rearrangement links TRBV7-2 to TRBJ2-3; no clear D. With 4 bases removed from V and 2 bases from J, the gap between germline ends came to 4 bases. CDR1 SGHTA and CDR2 FQGNSA come from the germline V gene. This CDR3 region has 12 residues. This CDR3 is CASSSITDTQYF. The CDR3 DNA reads TGTGCCAGCAGCTCCATCACAGATACGCAGTATTTT.

The chain is built from TRBV7-9 and TRBJ1-6; TRBD1 agrees at 8 bases. Germline lookup yields CDR1 SEHNR and CDR2 FQNEAQ (reference sequence). CDR3 length equals 15 residues. The ends lost 5 bases at V and 7 bases at J; junction bases unmatched: 7. DNA for the CDR3: TGTGCCAGCAGCCCCGGACAGGGTCAGAATTCACCCCTCCACTTT. This codes for CASSPGQGQNSPLHF.

The chain is built from TRBV7-9 and TRBJ1-4; possible D gene TRBD1, 5 bases. V lost 5 bases and J 5 bases, leaving 12 bases between the germline ends. The CDR3 spans 14 residues. Germline V gene sequence: CDR1 SEHNR, CDR2 FQNEAQ (reference sequence). The CDR3 DNA is TGTGCCAGCAGCGGTCGGCAGGGAAATGAAAAACTGTTTTTT. It encodes CASSGRQGNEKLFF. The whole variable domain, filled in from reference TRBV7-9 and TRBJ1-4, reads DTGVSQNPRHKITKRGQNVTFRCDPISEHNRLYWYRQTLGQGPEFLTYFQNEAQLEKSRLLSDRFSAERPKGSFSTLEIQRTEQGDSAMYLCASSGRQGNEKLFFGSGTQLSVL.

This chain links TRBV14 with TRBJ2-3; TRBD2 agrees at 13 bases. V lost 3 bases and J lost 2; bases outside the gene matches: 8. In germline, CDR1 is SGHDN, CDR2 FVKESK. This CDR3 spans 18 amino acids. The CDR3 DNA follows: TGTGCCAGCAGCCATGGACTAGCGGGAGCAACCCCCACAGATACGCAGTATTTT. Its translation: CASSHGLAGATPTDTQYF.

The rearrangement links TRBV7-6 to TRBJ2-7; TRBD2 matches at 10 bases. The trim removed 9 bases at V and 4 bases at J, leaving 12 bases unmatched. Germline loops: CDR1 SGHVS, CDR2 FNYEAQ. The CDR3 length is 15 residues. CDR3 protein: CASPKGSGRFYEQYF. The CDR3 DNA reads TGTGCCAGTCCCAAGGGTAGCGGGAGGTTTTACGAGCAGTACTTC.

The chain uses TRBV11-3 and TRBJ2-1, with 8 bases aligning to TRBD2. V dropped 5 bases and J dropped 16; count of bases not matched to a gene: 10. Germline values: CDR1 SGHNT, CDR2 YENEEA. The CDR3 contains 12 residues. This chain's CDR3 is CASSRRRGRPFF. The DNA of the CDR3 is TGTGCCAGCAGCCGCCGCCGCGGGAGGCCCTTCTTC.

This chain connects TRBV5-1 to TRBJ2-3, with 9 bases identical to TRBD1. The CDR3 spans 16 residues. Germline CDR1 reads SGHRS; CDR2 reads YFSETQ. Trimming took 1 base from V and 4 from J; bases not matched to a gene: 7. In nucleotides, the CDR3 is TGCGCCAGCAGCTTGACCGGGACAGGGTATGCAGATACGCAGTATTTT. Its protein product is CASSLTGTGYADTQYF. The whole variable domain, filled in from reference TRBV5-1 and TRBJ2-3, reads KAGVTQTPRYLIKTRGQQVTLSCSPISGHRSVSWYQQTPGQGLQFLFEYFSETQRNKGNFPGRFSGRQFSNSRSEMNVSTLELGDSALYLCASSLTGTGYADTQYFGPGTRLTVL.

This sequence joins TRBV19 and TRBJ2-6; D is undetermined. Germline loops: CDR1 LNHDA, CDR2 SQIVND (reference sequence). Trimming removed 2 bases at V and 0 bases at J, with 5 bases between. The length of the CDR3 is 15 residues. In DNA form, the CDR3 reads TGTGCCAGTAGTATACAAAACTCTGGGGCCAACGTCCTGACTTTC. Amino acids: CASSIQNSGANVLTF.

This clone has just one count. The gene calls are TRBV7-2 and TRBJ2-1; the match to TRBD2 covers 9 bases. Germline assignment: CDR1 SGHTA and CDR2 FQGNSA. The CDR3 consists of 15 residues. V lost 5 bases and J lost 8; bases outside the gene matches: 10. In DNA form, the CDR3 reads TGTGCCAGCAGCCGCAGGATTAGCGGGGGCTATGAGCAGTTCTTC. Its protein is CASSRRISGGYEQFF. The full variable domain, its missing parts supplied by reference TRBV7-2 and TRBJ2-1, is GAGVSQSPSNKVTEKGKDVELRCDPISGHTALYWYRQSLGQGLEFLIYFQGNSAPDKSGLPSDRFSAERTGGSVSTLTIQRTQQEDSAVYLCASSRRISGGYEQFFGPGTRLTVL.

The chain links TRBV19 to TRBJ1-6, with D unresolved. The germline gives CDR1 LNHDA, CDR2 SQIVND (reference sequence). Trimming left V 6 bases short and J 12 bases short, with 12 bases between. The CDR3 length is 12 residues. This CDR3 reads CASSDSKLPLHF. DNA for the CDR3: TGTGCCAGTAGCGACTCTAAATTACCCCTCCACTTT.